Following are 9 T cell receptor beta chains from one sample sequenced in a study of blood T cells in healthy people across ages. With a J-beta primer mix and a sample-barcoded 5' primer, a second PCR ran 7 to 11 cycles. TCRdb re-called the 5' RACE reads with MiXCR, one entry per CDR3 protein. Of about 1.5 million distinct CDR3 sequences detected, roughly 43% appear once; the ten largest clones hold around 4%. Source material: blood. These receptors came from a woman between 18 and 30 years old in good health.

This chain joins TRBV20-1 and TRBJ2-7; 8 nucleotides agree with TRBD1. CDR3 size: 14 residues. The germline V gene has CDR1 DFQATT and CDR2 SNEGSKA (reference sequence). V gave up 6 bases and J gave up 4 bases; unmatched junction bases: 11. The DNA for the CDR3 is TGCAGTGCCGACGACAGGGGACCCCCTTACGAGCAGTACTTC. Encoded protein: CSADDRGPPYEQYF.

The J gene is TRBJ2-7, the V gene TRBV6-9; 8 bases align to TRBD2. V shed 7 bases, J shed 3 bases, and the junction held 14 bases outside the gene matches. The CDR3 loop spans 16 amino acids. Germline assignment: CDR1 MNHGY and CDR2 SVAAGI. The CDR3 reads CASNAPIAGGHYEQYF. The DNA for the CDR3 is TGTGCCAGCAACGCCCCTATTGCGGGGGGCCACTACGAGCAGTACTTC.

With respect to this clonotype: A read error may be the cause here, since a much bigger clone is one base away. The rearrangement uses TRBV5-1 and TRBJ2-1; TRBD1 might be the D (6 bases). The J call may be mistaken, given a closer DNA end match to TRBJ2-7. CDR3 size: 14 residues. Looked up from germline, CDR1 is SGHRS and CDR2 is YFSETQ. CDR3 in amino acids: CASSPRGSYNEQYF. The CDR3 DNA sequence: TGCGCCAGCAGCCCCAGGGGCTCCTACAATGAGCAGTACTTC.

In this sample, this clonotype turned up a few times. In DNA, the CDR3 is TGTGCCAGCAGTTTAACGGGACAGGGCCCCGATACGCAGTATTTT. It translates to CASSLTGQGPDTQYF. V usage is TRBV6-5 and J usage is TRBJ2-3, with 9 positions matching TRBD1. Germline CDR1 and CDR2: MNHEY and SVGAGI. Germline trimming cut 4 bases from V and 6 bases from J; bases unmatched to any gene: 8. CDR3 length: 15 amino acids.

CDR3 DNA sequence: TGTGCCAGCAGCTTAGAATTCAGGGGCGGCGAGCAGTACTTC. This codes for CASSLEFRGGEQYF. The chain carries TRBV7-2 and TRBJ2-7; possibly TRBD1 for D (6 bases). CDR3 length equals 14 residues. CDR1 SGHTA and CDR2 FQGNSA come from the germline V gene. V shed 1 base and J shed 6 bases, with 13 bases lying between them.

This clonotype turned up a few times. This chain joins TRBV4-2 and TRBJ2-1; the D is unclear. Deletions cut 3 bases from V and 0 bases from J, with 3 bases between. This CDR3 has 13 residues. Germline values: CDR1 LGHNA, CDR2 YNFKEQ. The CDR3 bases are TGTGCCAGCAGCCATCCCTCCTACAATGAGCAGTTCTTC. It encodes CASSHPSYNEQFF.

The chain has TRBV4-1 and TRBJ1-1; D unresolved. This CDR3 contains 15 residues. Between the trimmed V and J ends, which lost 0 bases and 3 bases, there was a span of 11 bases. CDR1 and CDR2 from the germline V gene are MGHRA and YSYEKL. DNA for the CDR3: TGCGCCAGCAGCCAAGAGGCTCGGGAGTACACTGAAGCTTTCTTT. Translated: CASSQEAREYTEAFF.

This chain joins TRBV2 and TRBJ2-4; 8 bases are shared with TRBD2. CDR1 and CDR2 from the germline V gene are SNHLY and FYNNEI. The CDR3 runs to 14 residues. The J segment lost 8 bases and the V segment lost 8 bases, leaving 11 bases of the junction unmatched. The CDR3 spells CASSGTRGRDIQYF. The CDR3 DNA is TGTGCCAGCTCCGGGACTAGGGGTAGGGACATTCAGTACTTC.

The chain joins TRBV28 to TRBJ1-5; TRBD1 might be the D (6 bases). In germline, CDR1 is MDHEN, CDR2 SYDVKM. V was trimmed by 10 bases and J by 2 bases, leaving 18 bases between them. The CDR3 contains 15 residues. The DNA for the CDR3 is TGTGCCACTAGGGGGAACAGGGTCGGCAATCAGCCCCAGCATTTT. Protein: CATRGNRVGNQPQHF. Looking up the rest from reference TRBV28 and TRBJ1-5 gives the full variable domain: DVKVTQSSRYLVKRTGEKVFLECVQDMDHENMFWYRQDPGLGLRLIYFSYDVKMKEKGDIPEGYSVSREKKERFSLILESASTNQTSMYLCATRGNRVGNQPQHFGDGTRLSIL.